The next 22 T cell receptor beta chains were all read from a single sample in a study of T cell responses to AZD1222 COVID-19 vaccine. Only in-frame clones appear in the TCRdb table, and some are missing; sequencing was by immunoSEQ multiplex PCR. The sample has under 200,000 clones, around 94% seen once. The starting material was peripheral blood, obtained on day 0 of AZD1222 vaccination. The source is an adult in good health.

This clone was recorded once. The V and J genes are TRBV5-1 and TRBJ2-1; TRBD2 is a possible D gene (7 bases). The CDR3 contains 16 residues. Deletions cut 4 bases from V and 3 bases from J, with 17 bases between. CDR1 and CDR2 from the germline V gene are SGHRS and YFSETQ. The chain's CDR3 is CASSPGPGGFYNEQFF. CDR3 sequence (DNA): TGCGCCAGCAGCCCTGGACCGGGGGGCTTCTACAATGAGCAGTTCTTC.

CDR3 nucleotide sequence: TGTGCCAGTAGTAAACAGGGGTCTGGGGCCAACGTCCTGACTTTC. Protein: CASSKQGSGANVLTF. This rearrangement joins TRBV19 to TRBJ2-6; the match to TRBD1 covers 7 bases. V lost 4 bases to trimming and J lost 1 base; unmatched junction nucleotides: 1. Germline values: CDR1 LNHDA, CDR2 SQIVND (reference sequence). This CDR3 contains 15 residues.

The chain employs TRBV19 and TRBJ1-1; no clear D. This CDR3 contains 15 residues. Germline V gene data show CDR1 as LNHDA and CDR2 as SQIVND (reference sequence). The germline V and J ends were trimmed by 0 bases and 2 bases, with 10 bases remaining between them. The DNA of the CDR3 is TGTGCCAGTAGTATAGATCCAACAGCCAACACTGAAGCTTTCTTT. This translates into CASSIDPTANTEAFF. Variable domain in full (rest from reference TRBV19 and TRBJ1-1): DGGITQSPKYLFRKEGQNVTLSCEQNLNHDAMYWYRQDPGQGLRLIYYSQIVNDFQKGDIAEGYSVSREKKESFPLTVTSAQKNPTAFYLCASSIDPTANTEAFFGQGTRLTVV.

The rearrangement uses TRBV14 and TRBJ1-4; the D is unclear. The CDR3 covers 16 residues. V was shortened by 4 bases and J by 0 bases, with 12 bases between the two germline ends. CDR1 SGHDN and CDR2 FVKESK come from the germline V gene. CDR3 nucleotide sequence: TGTGCCAGCAGCCCCGGCGAGTGGGCAACTAATGAAAAACTGTTTTTT. Translated: CASSPGEWATNEKLFF.

V gene TRBV19 combines with J gene TRBJ2-3; D is ambiguous. The CDR3 is 18 residues long. Germline CDR1 LNHDA, CDR2 SQIVND (reference sequence). V lost 1 base, J lost 1 base, and 18 bases lay in between. This chain's CDR3 is CASSIVGSSQRGTDTQYF. The CDR3 region has the DNA TGTGCCAGTAGTATAGTAGGCAGCTCGCAAAGGGGCACAGATACGCAGTATTTT.

V gene TRBV25-1 combines with J gene TRBJ1-1; D ambiguous. The V end was cut by 6 bases, the J end by 0 bases, with 14 bases between. Germline V gene data show CDR1 as MGHDK and CDR2 as SYGVNS. The CDR3 consists of 15 residues. The CDR3 sequence: CASSTDGPMNTEAFF. The CDR3 bases are TGTGCCAGCAGCACGGACGGACCCATGAACACTGAAGCTTTCTTT.

The rearrangement joins TRBV7-9 to TRBJ1-3; D is undetermined. The CDR3 covers 14 residues. Trimming took 7 bases from V and 2 from J, leaving 12 bases between them. Germline lookup yields CDR1 SEHNR and CDR2 FQNEAQ (reference sequence). This chain's CDR3 is CASTDGSAGNTIYF. CDR3 bases: TGTGCCAGCACCGACGGGAGTGCTGGAAACACCATATATTTT.

This chain links TRBV28 with TRBJ1-1; D is unclear. Trimming took off 1 base at V and 8 bases at J, with 8 bases between the two ends. The CDR3 is 12 amino acids. Germline V gene lookup returns CDR1 MDHEN and CDR2 SYDVKM. The CDR3 coding sequence is TGTGCCAGCAGTTTATCGGGCCGGGAAGCTTTCTTT. Translation: CASSLSGREAFF.

This chain connects TRBV7-8 to TRBJ1-2, with unresolved D. Germline CDR1 SGHVS, CDR2 FQNEAQ. The V gene lost 1 base and the J gene lost 4 bases, with 13 bases spanning the gap. The CDR3 has 15 amino acids. The CDR3 bases are TGTGCCAGCAGCTTAGAGCGCCTAGCTACCTATGGCTACACCTTC. As protein: CASSLERLATYGYTF.

V and J are TRBV12-3 or TRBV12-4 and TRBJ1-3; no definite D call. The CDR3 is made up of 13 amino acids. V was pared by 5 bases and J by 0 bases, with 5 bases between. The CDR3, as DNA: TGTGCCAGCAGTATTCTCTCTGGAAACACCATATATTTT. Protein product: CASSILSGNTIYF.

The rearrangement uses TRBV18 and TRBJ2-3, with 10 bases fitting TRBD1. The J segment lost 3 bases and the V segment lost 3 bases, leaving 12 bases of the junction unmatched. The CDR3 extends over 18 amino acids. The germline V gene has CDR1 KGHSH and CDR2 LQKENI. CDR3 residues: CASSPHRPGQGKTDTQYF. In DNA, the CDR3 is TGTGCCAGCTCACCTCACCGACCGGGACAGGGGAAGACAGATACGCAGTATTTT.

The chain joins TRBV4-1 to TRBJ1-5; D is unclear. CDR1 and CDR2 (germline): MGHRA, YSYEKL. This CDR3 is 13 amino acids long. V gave up 4 bases and J gave up 5 bases, with 9 bases separating them. The CDR3 DNA reads as TGCGCCAGCAGCCTAACGGAATATCAGCCCCAGCATTTT. Its translation is CASSLTEYQPQHF.

The chain carries TRBV13 and TRBJ1-5; D perhaps matches TRBD1 (6 bases). V was clipped by 5 bases and J by 1 base, with 9 bases between them. CDR1 is PRHDT, CDR2 FYEKMQ, per germline (reference sequence). CDR3 size: 14 residues. CDR3 bases: TGTGCCAGCAGCATAACAGGGAGCAATCAGCCCCAGCATTTT. This gives the protein CASSITGSNQPQHF.

The V gene is TRBV6-5, the J gene TRBJ2-2; tentative D call: TRBD1 (6 bases). Trimming removed 4 bases at V and 4 bases at J, with 13 bases between. CDR3 length: 15 amino acids. Germline V gives CDR1 MNHEY, CDR2 SVGAGI. In DNA, the CDR3 is TGTGCCAGCAGTTTGGAGACAGGAAGCACCGGGGAGCTGTTTTTT. This encodes CASSLETGSTGELFF.

The chain recombines TRBV27 with TRBJ1-4, with D maybe TRBD1 (5 bases). Germline CDR1 MNHEY, CDR2 SMNVEV (reference sequence). This CDR3 is built from 16 residues. Trimming removed 4 bases from V and 1 base from J, with 13 bases in between. CDR3 sequence reads: CASSSSGVRTNEKLFF. The CDR3 coding sequence is TGTGCCAGCAGTTCGTCGGGGGTTCGAACTAATGAAAAACTGTTTTTT.

The chain is built from TRBV6-1 and TRBJ1-2; possibly TRBD1 for D (6 bases). Trimming cost V 3 bases and J 4 bases, with 9 bases left between them. In germline, CDR1 is MNHNS, CDR2 SASEGT. The CDR3 loop spans 13 amino acids. The CDR3 region is CASSEGQFYGYTF. CDR3 DNA: TGTGCCAGCAGTGAGGGACAATTCTATGGCTACACCTTC.

The rearrangement uses TRBV18 and TRBJ2-4; D might be TRBD1 (6 bases). V was pared by 3 bases and J by 11 bases, with 17 bases between. Germline values: CDR1 KGHSH, CDR2 LQKENI. There are 14 residues in the CDR3. The CDR3 bases are TGTGCCAGCTCACCCGGACAGCAAACGGGCCTTCAGTACTTC. Protein: CASSPGQQTGLQYF.

This chain connects TRBV5-1 to TRBJ2-7; TRBD2 matches at 8 bases. Trimming removed 4 bases from V and 0 bases from J; junction bases left unmatched: 6. This CDR3 has 15 residues. Germline CDR1 reads SGHRS; CDR2 reads YFSETQ. CDR3 DNA: TGCGCCAGCAGCGTTGCGGGGGGCCACTCCTACGAGCAGTACTTC. It yields the protein CASSVAGGHSYEQYF.

Only one count was recorded for this clone. The rearrangement uses TRBV4-2 and TRBJ2-7; TRBD2 agrees at 10 bases. Germline-derived CDR1 and CDR2 are LGHNA and YNFKEQ. The CDR3 is made up of 16 amino acids. V trimming: 3 bases; J trimming: 7 bases; junction bases outside the gene matches: 12. The CDR3 DNA reads as TGTGCCAGCAGCCAGAATCCCGGGACTAGCGCTGTAGAGCAGTACTTC. This sequence encodes CASSQNPGTSAVEQYF.

This clone has just one count. J is TRBJ1-2 and V is TRBV7-2; possibly TRBD1 for D (5 bases). CDR1 is SGHTA, CDR2 FQGNSA, per germline. V lost 8 bases and J 4 bases, leaving 17 bases between the germline ends. The CDR3 is 14 residues long. Here the CDR3 reads CASQEGSAVYGYTF. The CDR3 DNA reads TGTGCCAGCCAAGAGGGGAGCGCCGTCTATGGCTACACCTTC.

A few counts support this clone. CDR3 coding DNA: TGTGCCTGGAGTCCTAGGGCCGGGACAGGGTTAGCTTTCTTT. It encodes CAWSPRAGTGLAFF. The chain joins TRBV30 to TRBJ1-1; 9 nucleotides line up with TRBD1. Unmatched junction bases numbered 11, after V lost 2 bases and J lost 10 bases. Germline V CDR1 and CDR2: GTSNPN, SVGIG (reference sequence). This CDR3 region has 14 residues.

This rearrangement joins TRBV7-9 to TRBJ2-5, with D possibly being TRBD1 (6 bases). V was shortened by 4 bases and J by 5 bases, with 17 bases between the two germline ends. The CDR3 has 15 amino acids. In germline, CDR1 is SEHNR, CDR2 FQNEAQ (reference sequence). The CDR3 sequence: CASSSLETGHETQYF. The CDR3 DNA reads TGTGCCAGCAGCTCCCTAGAGACAGGCCACGAGACCCAGTACTTC. Looking up the rest from reference TRBV7-9 and TRBJ2-5 gives the full variable domain: DTGVSQNPRHKITKRGQNVTFRCDPISEHNRLYWYRQTLGQGPEFLTYFQNEAQLEKSRLLSDRFSAERPKGSFSTLEIQRTEQGDSAMYLCASSSLETGHETQYFGPGTRLLVL.